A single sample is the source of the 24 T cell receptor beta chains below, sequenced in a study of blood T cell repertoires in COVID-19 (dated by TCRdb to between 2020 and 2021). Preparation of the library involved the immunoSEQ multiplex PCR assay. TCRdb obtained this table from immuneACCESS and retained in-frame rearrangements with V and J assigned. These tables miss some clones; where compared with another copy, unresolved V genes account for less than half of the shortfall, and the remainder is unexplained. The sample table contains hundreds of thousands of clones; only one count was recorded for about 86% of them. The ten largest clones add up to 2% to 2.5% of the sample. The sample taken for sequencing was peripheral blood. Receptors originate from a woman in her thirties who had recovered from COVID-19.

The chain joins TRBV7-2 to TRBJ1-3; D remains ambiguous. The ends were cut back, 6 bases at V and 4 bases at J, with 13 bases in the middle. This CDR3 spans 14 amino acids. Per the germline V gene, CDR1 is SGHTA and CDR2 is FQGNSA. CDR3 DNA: TGTGCCAGCAGAATCGGGGAGGTGGGAAACACCATATATTTT. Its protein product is CASRIGEVGNTIYF.

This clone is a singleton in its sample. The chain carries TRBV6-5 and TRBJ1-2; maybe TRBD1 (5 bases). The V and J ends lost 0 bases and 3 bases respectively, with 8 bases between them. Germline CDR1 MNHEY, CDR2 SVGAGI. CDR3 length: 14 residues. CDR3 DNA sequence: TGTGCCAGCAGTTACTCACAGGCCCACTATGGCTACACCTTC. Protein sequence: CASSYSQAHYGYTF.

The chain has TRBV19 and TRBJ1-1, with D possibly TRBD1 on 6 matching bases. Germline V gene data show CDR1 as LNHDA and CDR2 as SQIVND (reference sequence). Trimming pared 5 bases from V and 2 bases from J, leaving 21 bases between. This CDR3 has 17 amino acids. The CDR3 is CASSRRQVSGQNTEAFF. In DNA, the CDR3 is TGTGCCAGTAGTCGACGACAGGTTTCGGGCCAAAACACTGAAGCTTTCTTT.

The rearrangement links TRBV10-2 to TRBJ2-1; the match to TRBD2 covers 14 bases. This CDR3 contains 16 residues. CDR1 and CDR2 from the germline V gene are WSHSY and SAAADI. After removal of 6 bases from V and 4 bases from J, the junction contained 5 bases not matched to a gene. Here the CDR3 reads CASRGTSGGMYNEQFF. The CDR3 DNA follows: TGCGCCAGCAGGGGGACTAGCGGGGGAATGTACAATGAGCAGTTCTTC.

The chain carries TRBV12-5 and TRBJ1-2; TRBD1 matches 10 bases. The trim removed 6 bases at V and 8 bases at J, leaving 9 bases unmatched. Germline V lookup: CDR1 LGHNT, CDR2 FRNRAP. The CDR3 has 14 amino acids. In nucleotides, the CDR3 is TGTGCTAGTGGCTCCGGGGGACAGGGGTGGGGCTACACCTTC. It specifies CASGSGGQGWGYTF.

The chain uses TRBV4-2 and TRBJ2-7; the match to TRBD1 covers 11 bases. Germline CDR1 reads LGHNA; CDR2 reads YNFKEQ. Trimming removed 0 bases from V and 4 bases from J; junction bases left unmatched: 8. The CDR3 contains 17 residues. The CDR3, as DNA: TGTGCCAGCAGCCAAGAACTTTGGGACAGGGGGGCATACGAGCAGTACTTC. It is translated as CASSQELWDRGAYEQYF.

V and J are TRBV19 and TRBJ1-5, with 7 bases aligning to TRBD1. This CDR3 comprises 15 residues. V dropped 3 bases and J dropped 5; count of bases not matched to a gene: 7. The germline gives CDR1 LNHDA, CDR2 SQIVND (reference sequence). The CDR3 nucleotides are TGTGCCAGTAGTATGATGACAGGGATGGATCAGCCCCAGCATTTT. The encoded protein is CASSMMTGMDQPQHF. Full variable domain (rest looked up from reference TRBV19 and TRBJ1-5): DGGITQSPKYLFRKEGQNVTLSCEQNLNHDAMYWYRQDPGQGLRLIYYSQIVNDFQKGDIAEGYSVSREKKESFPLTVTSAQKNPTAFYLCASSMMTGMDQPQHFGDGTRLSIL.

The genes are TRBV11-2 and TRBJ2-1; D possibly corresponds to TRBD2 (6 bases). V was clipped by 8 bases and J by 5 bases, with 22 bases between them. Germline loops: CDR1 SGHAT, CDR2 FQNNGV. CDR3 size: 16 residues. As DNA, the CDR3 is TGTGCCAGCGGTCCTGTCCGCGGGACTTCCGACAATGAGCAGTTCTTC. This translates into CASGPVRGTSDNEQFF. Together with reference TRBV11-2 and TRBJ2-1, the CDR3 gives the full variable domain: EAGVAQSPRYKIIEKRQSVAFWCNPISGHATLYWYQQILGQGPKLLIQFQNNGVVDDSQLPKDRFSAERLKGVDSTLKIQPAKLEDSAVYLCASGPVRGTSDNEQFFGPGTRLTVL.

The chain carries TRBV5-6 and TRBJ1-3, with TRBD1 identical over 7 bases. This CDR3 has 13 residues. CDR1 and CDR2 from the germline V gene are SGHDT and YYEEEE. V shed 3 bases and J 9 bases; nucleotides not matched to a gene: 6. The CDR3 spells CASSSRQGATIYF. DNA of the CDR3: TGTGCCAGCAGCTCCCGACAGGGAGCCACCATATATTTT. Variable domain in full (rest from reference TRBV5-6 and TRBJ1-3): DAGVTQSPTHLIKTRGQQVTLRCSPKSGHDTVSWYQQALGQGPQFIFQYYEEEERQRGNFPDRFSGHQFPNYSSELNVNALLLGDSALYLCASSSRQGATIYFGEGSWLTVV.

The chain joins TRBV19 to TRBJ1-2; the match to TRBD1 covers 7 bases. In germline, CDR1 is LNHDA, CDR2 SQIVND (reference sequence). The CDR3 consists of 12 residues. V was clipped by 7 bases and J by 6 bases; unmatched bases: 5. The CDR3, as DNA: TGTGCCAGTAAAACAGGGGATCATGGCTACACCTTC. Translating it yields CASKTGDHGYTF.

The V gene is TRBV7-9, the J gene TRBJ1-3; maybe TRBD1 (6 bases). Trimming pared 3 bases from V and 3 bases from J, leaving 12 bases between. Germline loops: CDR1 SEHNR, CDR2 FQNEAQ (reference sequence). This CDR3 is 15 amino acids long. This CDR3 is CASSFTGSRGNTIYF. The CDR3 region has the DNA TGTGCCAGCAGCTTTACAGGGTCTCGTGGAAACACCATATATTTT.

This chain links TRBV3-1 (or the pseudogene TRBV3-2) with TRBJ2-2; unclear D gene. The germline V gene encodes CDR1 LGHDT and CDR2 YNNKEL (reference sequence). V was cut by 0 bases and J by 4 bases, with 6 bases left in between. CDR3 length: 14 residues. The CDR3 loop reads CASSQDLVTGELFF. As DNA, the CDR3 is TGTGCCAGCAGCCAAGATCTTGTCACCGGGGAGCTGTTTTTT.

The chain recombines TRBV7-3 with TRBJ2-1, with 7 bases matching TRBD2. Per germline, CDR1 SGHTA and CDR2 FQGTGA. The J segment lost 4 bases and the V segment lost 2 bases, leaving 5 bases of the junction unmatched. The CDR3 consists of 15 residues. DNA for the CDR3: TGTGCCAGCAGCTTACTGGCTAGCGGATACAATGAGCAGTTCTTC. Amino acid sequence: CASSLLASGYNEQFF.

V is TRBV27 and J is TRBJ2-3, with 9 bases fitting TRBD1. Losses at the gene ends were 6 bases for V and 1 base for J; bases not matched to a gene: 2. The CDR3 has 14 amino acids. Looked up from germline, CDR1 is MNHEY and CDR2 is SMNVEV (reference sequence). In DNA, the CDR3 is TGTGCCAGCAGCCGGGACAGGGGCACAGATACGCAGTATTTT. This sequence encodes CASSRDRGTDTQYF.

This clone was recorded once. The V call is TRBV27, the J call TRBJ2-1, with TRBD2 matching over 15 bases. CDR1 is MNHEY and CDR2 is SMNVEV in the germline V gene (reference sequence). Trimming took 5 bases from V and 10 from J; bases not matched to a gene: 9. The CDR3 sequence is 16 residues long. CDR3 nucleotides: TGTGCCAGCAGTCCGCAAGGGACTAGCGGGAGGAGGGAGCAGTTCTTC. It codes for CASSPQGTSGRREQFF.

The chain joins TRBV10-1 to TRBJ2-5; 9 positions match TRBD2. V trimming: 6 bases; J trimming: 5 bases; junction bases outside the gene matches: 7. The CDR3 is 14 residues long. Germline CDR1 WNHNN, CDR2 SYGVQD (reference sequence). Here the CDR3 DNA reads TGCGCCAGCAGCTCTAGCGGGGCCCGGGAGACCCAGTACTTC. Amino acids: CASSSSGARETQYF.

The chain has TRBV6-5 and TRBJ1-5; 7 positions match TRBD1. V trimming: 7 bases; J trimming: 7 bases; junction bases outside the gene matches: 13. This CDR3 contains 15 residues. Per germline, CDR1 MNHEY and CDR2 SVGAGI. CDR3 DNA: TGTGCCAGCACCGAGGACAGGACGCTACGCCAGCCCCAGCATTTT. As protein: CASTEDRTLRQPQHF.

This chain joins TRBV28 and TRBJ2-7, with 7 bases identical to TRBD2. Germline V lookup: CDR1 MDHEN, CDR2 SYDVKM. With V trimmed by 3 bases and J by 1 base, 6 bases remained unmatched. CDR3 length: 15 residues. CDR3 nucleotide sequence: TGTGCCAGCAGTTTCGGGGGGACCCAATCCTACGAGCAGTACTTC. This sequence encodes CASSFGGTQSYEQYF.

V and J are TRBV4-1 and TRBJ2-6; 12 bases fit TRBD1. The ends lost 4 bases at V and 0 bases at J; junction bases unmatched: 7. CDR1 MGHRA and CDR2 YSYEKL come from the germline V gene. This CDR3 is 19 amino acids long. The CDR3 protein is CASSRSGQGASSGANVLTF. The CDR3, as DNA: TGCGCCAGCAGCCGATCGGGACAGGGGGCGAGCTCTGGGGCCAACGTCCTGACTTTC.

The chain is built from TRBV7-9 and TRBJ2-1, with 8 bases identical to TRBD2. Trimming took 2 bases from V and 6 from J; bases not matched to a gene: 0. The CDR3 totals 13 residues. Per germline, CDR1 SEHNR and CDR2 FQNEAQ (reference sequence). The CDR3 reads CASSLSGSNEQFF. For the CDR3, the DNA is TGTGCCAGCAGCTTAAGCGGGAGCAATGAGCAGTTCTTC.

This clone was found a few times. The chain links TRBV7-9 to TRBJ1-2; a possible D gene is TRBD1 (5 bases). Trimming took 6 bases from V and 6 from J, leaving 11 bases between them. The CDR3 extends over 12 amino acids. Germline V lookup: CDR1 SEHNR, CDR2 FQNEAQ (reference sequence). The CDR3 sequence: CASRDSRHGYTF. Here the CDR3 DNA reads TGTGCCAGCAGAGACAGTCGCCATGGCTACACCTTC.

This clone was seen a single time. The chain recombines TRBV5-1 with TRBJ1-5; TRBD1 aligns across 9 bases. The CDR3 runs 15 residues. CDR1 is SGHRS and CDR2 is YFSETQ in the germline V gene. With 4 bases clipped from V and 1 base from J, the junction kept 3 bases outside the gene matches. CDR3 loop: CASSPGTGSNQPQHF. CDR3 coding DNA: TGCGCCAGCAGCCCCGGGACAGGGAGCAATCAGCCCCAGCATTTT.

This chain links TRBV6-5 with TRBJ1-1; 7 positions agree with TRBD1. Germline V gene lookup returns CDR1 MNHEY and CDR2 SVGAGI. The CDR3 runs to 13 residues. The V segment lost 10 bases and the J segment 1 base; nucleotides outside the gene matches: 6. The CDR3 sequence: CATDRERNTEAFF. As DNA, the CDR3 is TGTGCCACCGACAGGGAGAGGAACACTGAAGCTTTCTTT.

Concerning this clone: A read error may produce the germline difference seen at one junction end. The CDR3 coding sequence is TGTGCCAGCAGCCCCGGGGAGGGAATGATTTGG. As protein: CASSPGEGMIW. The chain is built from TRBV7-9 and TRBJ1-5; D is undetermined. The CDR3 sequence is 11 residues long. Germline values: CDR1 SEHNR, CDR2 FQNEAQ (reference sequence).